A single sample is the source of the 8 T cell receptor beta chains below, sequenced in a study of naive and memory T cell subsets. Two oligonucleotides, mixed equimolar, formed the beta constant-region primer covering TRBC1 and TRBC2. TCRdb fed the UMI-ligation and nested PCR reads into MiXCR, producing one record per CDR3 protein. The sample holds roughly 98,000 distinct CDR3 sequences, 6% to 7.5% seen once. The specimen sequenced was central memory CD4+ T cells from blood. The receptors derive from a human donor in good health.

The sample holds many counts of this clonotype. The gene calls are TRBV11-2 and TRBJ2-3, with 7 bases identical to TRBD2. Germline assignment: CDR1 SGHAT and CDR2 FQNNGV. Trimming took 2 bases from V and 2 from J; bases not matched to a gene: 7. The CDR3 runs 16 residues. The CDR3: CASSLMGGGATDTQYF. DNA for the CDR3: TGTGCCAGCAGCTTAATGGGCGGGGGAGCCACAGATACGCAGTATTTT.

Comments on this clonotype: Possible read error: a much larger clone is one base away. The rearrangement joins TRBV28 to TRBJ2-3, with a weak D call TRBD2 (6 bases). The CDR3 is 15 residues long. Per germline, CDR1 MDHEN and CDR2 SYDVKM. The CDR3 DNA reads as TGTGCCAGCAGTGTCGCGGGGACGGCTTCAGATAAGCAGTATTTT. Protein: CASSVAGTASDKQYF.

The sample holds many counts of this clonotype. This sequence joins TRBV7-8 and TRBJ2-2; possible D gene TRBD2, 5 bases. CDR3 length equals 16 residues. Trimming shortened V by 2 bases and J by 4 bases, and 14 bases separated the two germline ends. Germline CDR1 is SGHVS and CDR2 is FQNEAQ. The CDR3 DNA follows: TGTGCCAGCAGCTTATTGAGGGTAGTTAGCACCGGGGAGCTGTTTTTT. Its protein is CASSLLRVVSTGELFF.

Ten or more counts support this clonotype. The chain is built from TRBV12-3 or TRBV12-4 and TRBJ1-6; possible D gene TRBD1, 5 bases. The CDR3 loop spans 13 amino acids. Trimming removed 5 bases at V and 10 bases at J, with 12 bases between. The CDR3 coding sequence is TGTGCCAGCAGTCATGGATGGGACTCACCCCTCCACTTT. Its translation is CASSHGWDSPLHF.

This CDR3 is CASSKGANRRNTGELFF. CDR3 bases: TGTGCCAGCAGTAAGGGGGCGAATAGGAGAAACACCGGGGAGCTGTTTTTT. V gene TRBV6-2 or TRBV6-3 combines with J gene TRBJ2-2, with TRBD1 identical over 7 bases. This CDR3 contains 17 residues. V lost 5 bases to trimming and J lost 2 bases; unmatched junction nucleotides: 11. Germline V gene lookup returns CDR1 MNHEY and CDR2 SVGEGT.

This clonotype occurred a few times. V and J are TRBV12-3 or TRBV12-4 and TRBJ2-5, with D unclear. This CDR3 region has 15 residues. V dropped 5 bases and J dropped 4 bases, with 17 bases sitting between them. The CDR3 DNA reads TGTGCCAGCAGTCGTACGGCGTTGGGTCGAGAGACCCAGTACTTC. Encoded protein: CASSRTALGRETQYF.

This chain uses TRBV11-2 with TRBJ2-3; TRBD2 matches 7 bases. V was clipped by 5 bases and J by 0 bases; unmatched bases: 8. Germline lookup yields CDR1 SGHAT and CDR2 FQNNGV. The CDR3 has 16 amino acids. The CDR3 sequence: CASSRGGGDSTDTQYF. Written as DNA, the CDR3 is TGTGCCAGCAGCCGTGGGGGGGGGGACAGCACAGATACGCAGTATTTT.

This clonotype has at least ten counts. The chain carries TRBV30 and TRBJ2-5, with 7 positions matching TRBD1. This CDR3 is built from 16 residues. With V trimmed by 0 bases and J by 5 bases, 12 bases remained unmatched. In germline, CDR1 is GTSNPN, CDR2 SVGIG (reference sequence). The chain's CDR3 is CAWSVWYRGEGETQYF. Written as DNA, the CDR3 is TGTGCCTGGAGTGTCTGGTACAGGGGCGAGGGGGAGACCCAGTACTTC.